The 29 T cell receptor beta chains given below trace back to one sample, sequenced in a study of OX40 agonist ivuxolimab in advanced cancers. TCRdb keeps only in-frame clones here, not all; method: immunoSEQ multiplex PCR. The sample includes under 20,000 clones, roughly 72% of them seen just once. Source: CD4+ or CD8+ T cells sorted from blood, taken in a trial of the OX40 agonist ivuxolimab. The receptors were sampled from an adult with an advanced solid tumor such as melanoma, head and neck, liver or kidney cancer.

In this sample, this clone turned up a few times. The chain recombines TRBV7-9 with TRBJ1-6, with D hard to call. In germline, CDR1 is SEHNR, CDR2 FQNEAQ (reference sequence). V dropped 1 base and J dropped 4 bases, with 5 bases sitting between them. This CDR3 comprises 14 residues. The CDR3: CASSLGNYNSPLHF. Written as DNA, the CDR3 is TGTGCCAGCAGCTTAGGGAATTATAATTCACCCCTCCACTTT.

V and J are TRBV10-2 and TRBJ2-2, with TRBD2 identical over 8 bases. This CDR3 is 15 amino acids long. The V segment lost 7 bases and the J segment 4 bases; nucleotides outside the gene matches: 8. CDR1 WSHSY and CDR2 SAAADI come from the germline V gene. CDR3 residues: CASKGLEGGTGELFF. Written as DNA, the CDR3 is TGCGCCAGCAAGGGACTAGAGGGTGGCACCGGGGAGCTGTTTTTT.

The rearrangement joins TRBV7-3 to TRBJ2-1; 13 bases are shared with TRBD2. The V gene end was trimmed by 5 bases and the J gene end by 7 bases; junction bases not matched to a gene: 5. The CDR3 runs to 15 residues. Germline V gene lookup returns CDR1 SGHTA and CDR2 FQGTGA. CDR3 DNA sequence: TGTGCCAGCAGCCCAGGACTAGCGGGAGCTAATGAGCAGTTCTTC. Protein sequence: CASSPGLAGANEQFF.

This chain connects TRBV14 to TRBJ2-1; 14 bases map to TRBD2. This CDR3 spans 18 amino acids. V shed 1 base and J 2 bases; nucleotides not matched to a gene: 4. Germline V CDR1 and CDR2: SGHDN, FVKESK. The CDR3 reads CASSQGLAGGGTYNEQFF. The CDR3 DNA follows: TGTGCCAGCAGCCAAGGACTAGCGGGAGGGGGGACCTACAATGAGCAGTTCTTC. The full variable domain, with the rest looked up from reference TRBV14 and TRBJ2-1, is EAGVTQFPSHSVIEKGQTVTLRCDPISGHDNLYWYRRVMGKEIKFLLHFVKESKQDESGMPNNRFLAERTGGTYSTLKVQPAELEDSGVYFCASSQGLAGGGTYNEQFFGPGTRLTVL.

This chain connects TRBV29-1 to TRBJ1-2; 10 bases align to TRBD1. This CDR3 has 13 amino acids. V dropped 7 bases and J dropped 8; count of bases not matched to a gene: 10. Germline V gene data show CDR1 as SQVTM and CDR2 as ANQGSEA. CDR3 sequence: CSAPRQGASGYTF. The CDR3 DNA reads as TGCAGCGCTCCACGACAGGGGGCGTCGGGCTACACCTTC. Full variable domain (rest looked up from reference TRBV29-1 and TRBJ1-2): SAVISQKPSRDICQRGTSLTIQCQVDSQVTMMFWYRQQPGQSLTLIATANQGSEATYESGFVIDKFPISRPNLTFSTLTVSNMSPEDSSIYLCSAPRQGASGYTFGSGTRLTVV.

This clone has a single count. The CDR3 is CASSQVGQGPVNTEAFF. CDR3 coding DNA: TGCGCCAGCAGCCAAGTGGGCCAGGGTCCGGTGAACACTGAAGCTTTCTTT. This rearrangement joins TRBV4-1 to TRBJ1-1, with a weak D call TRBD1 (5 bases). Trimming took off 1 base at V and 0 bases at J, with 15 bases between the two ends. This CDR3 is built from 17 residues. Germline lookup yields CDR1 MGHRA and CDR2 YSYEKL.

In its sample, this clone was seen a few times. The genes are TRBV7-9 and TRBJ2-5, with TRBD2 matching 8 bases. Germline values: CDR1 SEHNR, CDR2 FQNEAQ (reference sequence). J gave up 4 bases and V 4 bases, and 14 bases lay outside the gene matches. CDR3 size: 17 residues. This CDR3 reads CASSSLPRGVPSETQYF. The DNA of the CDR3 is TGTGCCAGCAGCTCTCTACCGCGGGGGGTCCCATCAGAGACCCAGTACTTC.

This clone is medium-sized by share. V usage is TRBV7-9 and J usage is TRBJ2-1, with 11 bases identical to TRBD2. After removal of 5 bases from V and 1 base from J, the junction contained 4 bases not matched to a gene. This CDR3 spans 16 amino acids. Germline lookup yields CDR1 SEHNR and CDR2 FQNEAQ (reference sequence). The CDR3: CASSDTSGSSYNEQFF. The DNA of the CDR3 is TGTGCCAGCAGCGACACTAGCGGGAGTTCCTACAATGAGCAGTTCTTC.

This clone is labeled as medium-sized. The V call is TRBV15, the J call TRBJ1-4; D is undetermined. V was pared by 1 base and J by 0 bases, with 3 bases between. The CDR3 sequence is 14 residues long. Looked up from germline, CDR1 is LNHNV and CDR2 is YYDKDF (reference sequence). CDR3 in DNA: TGTGCCACCAGCAGAGGGGCAACTAATGAAAAACTGTTTTTT. This codes for CATSRGATNEKLFF.

The rearrangement links TRBV28 to TRBJ2-7; possibly TRBD1 for D (6 bases). CDR1 MDHEN and CDR2 SYDVKM come from the germline V gene. This CDR3 spans 14 amino acids. V lost 2 bases to trimming and J lost 0 bases, with 8 bases between them. CDR3 in amino acids: CASSLRTVSYEQYF. The CDR3 nucleotides are TGTGCCAGCAGTTTACGGACAGTCTCCTACGAGCAGTACTTC.

The chain links TRBV15 to TRBJ1-1; D is unresolved. The CDR3 consists of 16 residues. The germline CDR1 and CDR2 sequences are LNHNV and YYDKDF (reference sequence). Trimming removed 0 bases from V and 1 base from J, with 12 bases in between. CDR3 sequence: CATSRDWRGSNTEAFF. Here the CDR3 DNA reads TGTGCCACCAGCAGAGATTGGAGAGGGTCGAACACTGAAGCTTTCTTT.

The chain combines TRBV9 with TRBJ2-7, with TRBD2 matching 9 bases. This CDR3 has 13 residues. With 3 bases clipped from V and 6 bases from J, the junction kept 4 bases outside the gene matches. CDR1 is SGDLS, CDR2 YYNGEE, per germline. The CDR3 region has the DNA TGTGCCAGCAGCGGCGGGACTAGCCCCGAGCAGTACTTC. Translation: CASSGGTSPEQYF.

The chain couples TRBV19 to TRBJ1-4; a possible D gene is TRBD1 (6 bases). With 3 bases removed from V and 8 bases from J, the gap between germline ends came to 16 bases. The CDR3 has 15 residues. CDR1 is LNHDA and CDR2 is SQIVND in the germline V gene (reference sequence). CDR3 residues: CASSIIGGAHEKLFF. CDR3 nucleotide sequence: TGTGCCAGTAGTATTATCGGGGGGGCGCACGAAAAACTGTTTTTT.

This clone was detected once. The chain has TRBV7-9 and TRBJ2-7, with 9 bases matching TRBD1. The CDR3 is 14 amino acids. Trimming removed 4 bases from V and 7 bases from J; junction bases left unmatched: 8. Germline CDR1 and CDR2: SEHNR and FQNEAQ (reference sequence). In DNA form, the CDR3 reads TGTGCCAGCAGCTCTAGGGACAGGGTTTTAGAGCAGTACTTC. It translates to CASSSRDRVLEQYF.

For this clone: One base away lies a much larger clone, so this may be a sequencing read error. Because it lacks the conserved phenylalanine or tryptophan at the end, this CDR3 is likely a read error. The gene calls are TRBV4-1 and TRBJ2-7; 8 bases fit TRBD2. The CDR3 is 14 residues long. Germline CDR1 is MGHRA and CDR2 is YSYEKL. Trimming removed 6 bases from V and 3 bases from J; junction bases left unmatched: 7. The CDR3 spells CASSRTGGNYEQYL. The CDR3 DNA reads as TGCGCCAGCAGTAGGACGGGGGGGAACTACGAGCAGTACCTC.

This clone came up a few times. The chain recombines TRBV4-2 with TRBJ2-7; a possible D gene is TRBD1 (5 bases). Germline CDR1 and CDR2: LGHNA and YNFKEQ. Trimming removed 3 bases from V and 1 base from J, with 7 bases in between. The CDR3 has 13 residues. CDR3 coding DNA: TGTGCCAGCAGCCACGGACAATCCTACGAGCAGTACTTC. The encoded protein is CASSHGQSYEQYF.

V and J are TRBV7-9 and TRBJ2-1; 10 nucleotides agree with TRBD2. This CDR3 comprises 14 residues. Trimming cost V 8 bases and J 5 bases; bases outside gene matches: 6. CDR1 and CDR2 (germline): SEHNR, FQNEAQ (reference sequence). CDR3 sequence reads: CASGWLAGDNEQFF. For the CDR3, the DNA is TGTGCCAGCGGCTGGCTAGCGGGGGACAATGAGCAGTTCTTC.

This chain links TRBV6-1 with TRBJ2-1, with D perhaps matching TRBD2 (7 bases). Germline CDR1 is MNHNS and CDR2 is SASEGT. Trimming stripped 2 bases from V and 4 bases from J, with 15 bases between. The CDR3 runs 16 residues. In DNA, the CDR3 is TGTGCCAGCAGTGAATTTAGCGAGGGGGGGTACAATGAGCAGTTCTTC. It codes for CASSEFSEGGYNEQFF.

The V and J genes are TRBV4-3 and TRBJ2-7; no clear D. The germline V gene encodes CDR1 LGHNA and CDR2 YSLEER. The V end was cut by 1 base, the J end by 1 base, with 11 bases between. CDR3 length: 15 amino acids. The DNA for the CDR3 is TGCGCCAGCAGCCAAGGGTTGGGTACTTCCTACGAGCAGTACTTC. It yields the protein CASSQGLGTSYEQYF.

The chain links TRBV9 to TRBJ2-7, with 8 bases identical to TRBD2. The CDR3 spans 17 residues. V dropped 0 bases and J dropped 0; count of bases not matched to a gene: 8. Germline V gene data show CDR1 as SGDLS and CDR2 as YYNGEE. The CDR3 DNA is TGTGCCAGCAGCGTAGGGGCAGCGGGAGTCAACTCCTACGAGCAGTACTTC. Translation: CASSVGAAGVNSYEQYF.

The chain uses TRBV27 and TRBJ2-7; TRBD2 matches 10 bases. CDR3 length: 15 amino acids. Trimming cost V 7 bases and J 2 bases; bases outside gene matches: 8. Germline values: CDR1 MNHEY, CDR2 SMNVEV (reference sequence). CDR3 sequence (DNA): TGTGCCAGCAAAACTAGCGGGGCCCGTACCTACGAGCAGTACTTC. Translation: CASKTSGARTYEQYF.

The V and J genes are TRBV19 and TRBJ2-3; a possible D gene is TRBD2 (7 bases). Trimming took 2 bases from V and 3 from J, leaving 12 bases between them. Germline-derived CDR1 and CDR2 are LNHDA and SQIVND (reference sequence). The CDR3 has 15 amino acids. CDR3 sequence reads: CASSIRGGRTDTQYF. CDR3 bases: TGTGCCAGTAGTATAAGGGGGGGGAGGACAGATACGCAGTATTTT.

The V gene is TRBV7-9, the J gene TRBJ1-1; D may be TRBD1 (6 bases). V was cut by 5 bases and J by 4 bases, with 17 bases left in between. Germline V gives CDR1 SEHNR, CDR2 FQNEAQ (reference sequence). This CDR3 comprises 15 residues. The CDR3, as DNA: TGTGCCAGCAGCCTTACAGGAGAGGGGGTCACTGAAGCTTTCTTT. This codes for CASSLTGEGVTEAFF.

The V gene is TRBV19, the J gene TRBJ2-2, with TRBD2 as a possible D gene (5 bases). CDR3 length equals 16 residues. Germline loops: CDR1 LNHDA, CDR2 SQIVND (reference sequence). The ends were cut back, 3 bases at V and 1 base at J, with 12 bases in the middle. As DNA, the CDR3 is TGTGCCAGTAGTATCAAATTAGGGAGGAACACCGGGGAGCTGTTTTTT. This encodes CASSIKLGRNTGELFF.

The rearrangement joins TRBV4-3 to TRBJ2-1; D perhaps matches TRBD1 (6 bases). This CDR3 has 16 amino acids. V lost 3 bases to trimming and J lost 0 bases, with 12 bases between them. Germline V gene lookup returns CDR1 LGHNA and CDR2 YSLEER. The CDR3 here is CASSQNRVPSYNEQFF. The DNA of the CDR3 is TGCGCCAGCAGCCAGAACAGGGTTCCCTCCTACAATGAGCAGTTCTTC.

The rearrangement joins TRBV5-1 to TRBJ2-1; D gene uncertain. The germline V gene encodes CDR1 SGHRS and CDR2 YFSETQ. V was shortened by 1 base and J by 5 bases, with 22 bases between the two germline ends. CDR3 length: 18 residues. In DNA, the CDR3 is TGCGCCAGCAGCTTGCCCCGCTCGGGTCGGTATCCTCACAATGAGCAGTTCTTC. It encodes CASSLPRSGRYPHNEQFF.

This chain links TRBV5-1 with TRBJ2-3, with 7 bases fitting TRBD1. With V trimmed by 4 bases and J by 4 bases, 9 bases remained unmatched. The CDR3 runs 15 residues. Germline values: CDR1 SGHRS, CDR2 YFSETQ. The CDR3 region is CASSPGTVWADTQYF. Written as DNA, the CDR3 is TGCGCCAGCAGCCCCGGGACAGTCTGGGCAGATACGCAGTATTTT.

By frequency in the sample, this clone is large. The chain combines TRBV19 with TRBJ2-7; D is undetermined. V lost 1 base to trimming and J lost 6 bases, with 10 bases between them. Germline V gene sequence: CDR1 LNHDA, CDR2 SQIVND (reference sequence). This CDR3 is built from 13 residues. This CDR3 is CASSIGSLVEQYF. DNA of the CDR3: TGTGCCAGTAGTATAGGATCTCTGGTCGAGCAGTACTTC.

V gene TRBV25-1 combines with J gene TRBJ1-5; the D is unclear. The length of the CDR3 is 15 residues. V was clipped by 1 base and J by 0 bases, with 7 bases between them. Germline loops: CDR1 MGHDK, CDR2 SYGVNS. The CDR3 sequence: CASSESGDSNQPQHF. The CDR3 bases are TGTGCCAGCAGTGAATCCGGAGATAGCAATCAGCCCCAGCATTTT.